This TCR beta chain was captured by sequencing in a study of blood T cell repertoires in COVID-19. Study as a whole: The United States, Italy and Spain provided the acute and convalescent COVID-19 samples. PBMCs, B-cell-depleted T cells, or T cells provided the cDNA or gDNA that made up the material.

The CDR3 loop spans 17 amino acids. Germline V lookup: CDR1 LNHDA, CDR2 SQIVND (reference sequence). Trimming pared 5 bases from V and 0 bases from J, leaving 19 bases between. Authors' processing steps: Reference gene primer amplification yielded estimated nucleated cell counts. TCRdb keeps only in-frame clones here, not all; method: immunoSEQ multiplex PCR. The DNA was the basis for D and trimming; V, J and clone size are from that table. The sample carries 150,000 to 200,000 clones, roughly 80% recorded once. The J gene is TRBJ1-1, the V gene TRBV19, with a weak D call TRBD1 (6 bases). The sequence was obtained from a man aged 50 to 59 who had recovered from COVID-19. Sample: peripheral blood. The CDR3: CASSPRGRVAMNTEAFF. CDR3 in DNA: TGTGCCAGTAGTCCTAGGGGGAGGGTGGCCATGAACACTGAAGCTTTCTTT.